Below are 17 T cell receptor beta chains sequenced from a single sample in a study of blood T cells in healthy people across ages. Alongside a J-beta primer mix, a sample-barcoded 5' primer served in a second PCR lasting 7 to 11 cycles. TCRdb reanalysed the 5' RACE reads using MiXCR and keeps one entry per CDR3 protein. In the table there are 500,000 to 650,000 distinct CDR3 sequences, roughly a quarter of which are singletons. These data were also filed under a second study, of T cells of mothers and their children.

The sequenced material came from blood. These receptors were taken from a boy between 2 and 10 years old in good health.

The chain links TRBV29-1 to TRBJ2-5; D remains unclear. From germline, CDR1 is SQVTM and CDR2 ANQGSEA. Trimming shortened V by 3 bases and J by 0 bases, and 17 bases separated the two germline ends. This CDR3 contains 16 residues. CDR3 nucleotide sequence: TGCAGCGTTGACTTGTCCGAGGTTGCGTACCAAGAGACCCAGTACTTC. This codes for CSVDLSEVAYQETQYF.

The gene calls are TRBV2 and TRBJ1-5, with TRBD1 matching over 7 bases. CDR1 and CDR2 (germline): SNHLY, FYNNEI. With 2 bases clipped from V and 7 bases from J, the junction kept 8 bases outside the gene matches. The CDR3 totals 15 residues. The CDR3 DNA sequence: TGTGCCAGCAGTGAACAGGGGGGGATTTGGCAGCCCCAGCATTTT. Translated, it gives CASSEQGGIWQPQHF.

For this clonotype: One end of the junction fails to match germline, which may point to a read error. V usage is TRBV7-9 and J usage is TRBJ2-1, with TRBD2 matching over 10 bases. The DNA matches TRBJ2-7 better at its end, which makes the J call doubtful. Germline V lookup: CDR1 SEHNR, CDR2 FQNEAQ (reference sequence). The CDR3 spans 14 residues. CDR3 loop: CASSLAGVNYEQYF. Here the CDR3 DNA reads TGTGCCAGCAGCCTAGCGGGAGTCAACTACGAGCAGTACTTC.

This clonotype was observed a few times. V and J are TRBV7-9 and TRBJ2-5; TRBD1 agrees at 10 bases. This CDR3 has 15 residues. Germline-derived CDR1 and CDR2 are SEHNR and FQNEAQ (reference sequence). Trimming removed 5 bases from V and 2 bases from J; junction bases left unmatched: 5. The CDR3 DNA sequence: TGTGCCAGCAGCATATGGACAGGGGGGCAAGAGACCCAGTACTTC. It encodes CASSIWTGGQETQYF.

This clonotype was recorded a few times. A read error may account for a junction end that differs from germline. The rearrangement uses TRBV13 and TRBJ2-6; D is ambiguous. CDR1 and CDR2 (germline): PRHDT, FYEKMQ (reference sequence). The CDR3 contains 15 residues. CDR3: CASSLRLSEANVLTF. CDR3 in DNA: TGTGCCAGCAGCTTAAGGCTCTCTGAGGCCAACGTCCTGACTTTC.

The chain uses TRBV12-3 or TRBV12-4 and TRBJ1-2; the D is unclear. The V end was cut by 1 base, the J end by 2 bases, with 5 bases between. The CDR3 consists of 13 residues. This CDR3 reads CASSLEWNYGYTF. The DNA of the CDR3 is TGTGCCAGCAGTTTAGAGTGGAACTATGGCTACACCTTC.

V is TRBV10-2 and J is TRBJ2-5; the D is unclear. This CDR3 has 14 residues. Germline CDR1 and CDR2: WSHSY and SAAADI. Trimming took off 5 bases at V and 3 bases at J, with 13 bases between the two ends. CDR3 loop: CASSWPGLKETQYF. The CDR3 bases are TGCGCCAGCAGTTGGCCGGGCCTCAAAGAGACCCAGTACTTC.

This clonotype was counted between two and nine times. The rearrangement joins TRBV6-5 to TRBJ2-7, with D unclear. CDR3 size: 13 residues. Trimming shortened V by 8 bases and J by 2 bases, and 13 bases separated the two germline ends. CDR1 and CDR2 from the germline V gene are MNHEY and SVGAGI. The CDR3 spells CASLNPVTYEQYF. CDR3 coding DNA: TGTGCCAGCCTTAACCCCGTTACCTACGAGCAGTACTTC.

The V and J genes are TRBV20-1 and TRBJ1-6; D is undetermined. V shed 0 bases and J shed 7 bases, with 10 bases lying between them. Germline CDR1 reads DFQATT; CDR2 reads SNEGSKA (reference sequence). The CDR3 runs 14 residues. The DNA for the CDR3 is TGCAGTGCTAGAGAAGCCCTGGAGAATTCACCCCTCCACTTT. As protein: CSAREALENSPLHF.

The J gene is TRBJ2-2, the V gene TRBV19; D remains ambiguous. Looked up from germline, CDR1 is LNHDA and CDR2 is SQIVND (reference sequence). This CDR3 spans 11 amino acids. Trimming pared 7 bases from V and 5 bases from J, leaving 5 bases between. The CDR3 DNA is TGTGCCAGTACCTGGACCGGGGAGCTGTTTTTT. Translating it yields CASTWTGELFF.

This chain connects TRBV2 to TRBJ2-7, with TRBD1 matching over 8 bases. The CDR3 consists of 13 residues. Trimming at V came to 6 bases and at J to 7 bases, leaving 8 bases not matched to a gene. The V gene's germline CDR1 is SNHLY and CDR2 FYNNEI. This CDR3 reads CASRNQGAREQYF. DNA for the CDR3: TGTGCCAGCAGGAACCAGGGGGCGCGTGAGCAGTACTTC.

This clonotype was detected ten times or more. The genes are TRBV9 and TRBJ2-7, with D perhaps TRBD2 (6 bases). Germline CDR1 reads SGDLS; CDR2 reads YYNGEE. Trimming pared 0 bases from V and 2 bases from J, leaving 9 bases between. The CDR3 totals 14 residues. The CDR3 sequence: CASSVAAGPYEQYF. The CDR3 nucleotides are TGTGCCAGCAGCGTAGCGGCGGGACCCTACGAGCAGTACTTC.

The rearrangement links TRBV15 to TRBJ2-2, with 7 nucleotides matching TRBD1. V lost 5 bases and J lost 1; bases outside the gene matches: 4. The CDR3 contains 15 residues. The germline V gene has CDR1 LNHNV and CDR2 YYDKDF (reference sequence). CDR3 sequence: CATSRRTGNTGELFF. The CDR3 nucleotides read TGTGCCACCAGCCGCCGGACAGGGAACACCGGGGAGCTGTTTTTT.

The V and J genes are TRBV27 and TRBJ2-1, with 9 bases identical to TRBD2. CDR3 size: 18 residues. Losses at the gene ends were 6 bases for V and 0 bases for J; bases not matched to a gene: 12. Germline V gene data show CDR1 as MNHEY and CDR2 as SMNVEV (reference sequence). CDR3 loop: CASSTIAGDSSSYNEQFF. The DNA of the CDR3 is TGTGCCAGCAGCACAATAGCGGGGGATTCGAGCTCCTACAATGAGCAGTTCTTC.

The J gene is TRBJ1-5, the V gene TRBV12-3 or TRBV12-4, with a tentative D call TRBD1 (5 bases). The CDR3 has 14 residues. With 5 bases removed from V and 3 bases from J, the gap between germline ends came to 11 bases. This CDR3 is CASSTGLYNQPQHF. CDR3 DNA sequence: TGTGCCAGCAGTACGGGACTGTACAATCAGCCCCAGCATTTT.

In its sample, this clonotype was seen a few times. Written as DNA, the CDR3 is TGCGCCAGCAGCAGTGGACTAGCGGGGGGGAGCAATGAGCAGTTCTTC. It specifies CASSSGLAGGSNEQFF. This chain connects TRBV5-1 to TRBJ2-1; the match to TRBD2 covers 15 bases. CDR1 is SGHRS, CDR2 YFSETQ, per germline. With V trimmed by 4 bases and J by 6 bases, 5 bases remained unmatched. CDR3 length equals 16 residues.

This chain joins TRBV3-1 and TRBJ2-3; the D gene could be TRBD1 or TRBD2 (6 bases each). The germline V gene has CDR1 LGHDT and CDR2 YNNKEL (reference sequence). The CDR3 has 14 amino acids. Deletions cut 0 bases from V and 4 bases from J, with 8 bases between. The CDR3 nucleotides are TGTGCCAGCAGCCAAGAAGGGGGGCCAGATACGCAGTATTTT. Its protein product is CASSQEGGPDTQYF.